What follows is one T cell receptor beta chain and its context. V lost 6 bases to trimming and J lost 10 bases; unmatched junction nucleotides: 10. CDR3 length: 15 amino acids. Germline V lookup: CDR1 MNHNY, CDR2 SVGAGI (reference sequence). The record originates from a study of CD8 T cells in Susac syndrome. Random hexamers were used to reverse transcribe roughly 0.5 to 1 ug of RNA. Amplification of TCR beta CDR3 used immunoSEQ multiplex PCR across 54 Vbeta and 13 Jbeta. MiXCR, applied by TCRdb to the immunoSEQ multiplex PCR reads, yields one record per CDR3 protein. The data contain over 150,000 distinct CDR3 sequences, roughly 94% of them seen just once; the ten biggest clones take up about 0.1%.

This clonotype was obtained from a human donor with Susac syndrome. The chain has TRBV6-6 and TRBJ1-6, with 9 bases identical to TRBD1. The sample was CD4+ T cells from PBMCs. Here the CDR3 DNA reads TGTGCCAGCAGAGATATCGGGACAGGGTCGTCACCCCTCCACTTT. Amino acids: CASRDIGTGSSPLHF.